The clone carrying this T cell receptor (beta chain) has more than one count but fewer than ten. The antigen is not known. Germline is not matched at one junction end, which may reflect a read error. Germline CDR1 reads SGHVS; CDR2 reads FQNEAQ. The CDR3 runs 14 residues. Every sample had a minimum of 6 million PBMCs isolated. The use of a sample-barcoded 5' primer and a J-beta primer mix characterized a second PCR of roughly 6 to 11 cycles. Every sample gave at least 2.5 million paired-end reads containing CDR3. MiXCR, run by TCRdb on the 5' RACE reads, gives a single entry per CDR3 protein. The sample includes more than 750,000 distinct CDR3 sequences, about 28% seen only once; the top ten take more than 8.5%. The data were obtained in a study of blood T cells in healthy people across ages. Study conclusions and caveats: Naive CD4+ cell counts and diversity both ran higher in long-lived than in aged donors.

This same sample was also taken into another study, of T cells of mothers and their children. This second study notes: In each mother, TCR beta CDR3 reads exceeded 10 million; in each child, they numbered approximately 3 million.

The receptor's source is a woman between 35 and 50 years old in good health. The sequencing input was blood. J is TRBJ2-2 and V is TRBV7-8; 10 bases map to TRBD1. The CDR3 DNA reads TGTGCCAGCAGTGCGACAGGGGGCATTGGGGAGCGGTTTTTT. Its translation: CASSATGGIGERFF.